This T cell receptor beta chain was sequenced for a study of T cells in Graves' hyperthyroidism and ophthalmopathy. General study results and limits: Expanded thyroid clonotypes (above 0.001) were mostly also found in blood.

RNA transcripts were the template for amplifying TCR beta CDR3 regions. HTBI primers were the set used in a first-round RT-PCR of the TCR CDR3. Via MiXCR, TCRdb re-called the multiplex PCR reads, giving one row per CDR3 protein. This sample carries some 460,000 distinct CDR3 sequences, around a sixth of them seen once, and the ten largest clones take around an eighth. Comment on this clonotype: Antigen specificity is unknown.

Hyperthyroidism of Graves' type that showed no ophthalmopathy progression within 18 months was stable. Lactation, pregnancy, other autoimmune disease or uncontrolled infection led to exclusion of patients. An approximately 9.8 ml volume of fresh peripheral blood provided the PBMCs. Germline V gives CDR1 DFQATT, CDR2 SNEGSKA (reference sequence). V was trimmed by 0 bases and J by 4 bases, leaving 9 bases between them. This CDR3 spans 13 amino acids. This sequence joins TRBV20-1 and TRBJ1-2; D unclear. The specimen sequenced was blood. The TCR sequence derives from a woman under 30 with Graves' hyperthyroidism. CDR3 region: CSAREGVPYGYTF. As DNA, the CDR3 is TGCAGTGCTAGAGAGGGTGTCCCCTATGGCTACACCTTC.